This entry lists 24 T cell receptor beta chains sequenced from one sample in a study of response to subunit inactivated influenza vaccine. TCRdb analysed the RT-PCR reads with MiXCR anew, one entry per CDR3 protein. The sample consists of about 170,000 distinct CDR3 sequences, 10% to 15% of them appearing once. These data were likewise used in another study, on T cells expressing NK-cell markers. From that second work: In generating TCR beta cDNA, 5'RACE template switching with UMIs was used.

This specimen was CD8+ T cells sorted from PBMCs, taken roughly 12 days after vaccination. The receptors were gathered from a man aged 50-59 years who received an inactivated influenza vaccine.

This clonotype was detected a few times. The chain has TRBV28 and TRBJ1-6, with D hard to call. The germline gives CDR1 MDHEN, CDR2 SYDVKM. The V end was cut by 5 bases, the J end by 7 bases, with 18 bases between. The CDR3 contains 16 residues. The CDR3 is CASSQFRLVENSPLHF. CDR3 coding DNA: TGTGCCAGCAGTCAGTTTCGCCTCGTAGAGAATTCACCCCTCCACTTT.

The V and J genes are TRBV6-6 and TRBJ2-7; the match to TRBD2 covers 7 bases. Germline assignment: CDR1 MNHNY and CDR2 SVGAGI (reference sequence). Losses at the gene ends were 8 bases for V and 3 bases for J; bases not matched to a gene: 7. The CDR3 contains 13 residues. This chain's CDR3 is CASSMGGGYEQYF. The DNA of the CDR3 is TGTGCCAGCTCTATGGGGGGGGGCTACGAGCAGTACTTC.

This chain uses TRBV7-9 with TRBJ2-1; possible D gene TRBD1, 6 bases. The CDR3 length is 17 residues. The germline V gene has CDR1 SEHNR and CDR2 FQNEAQ (reference sequence). V was shortened by 0 bases and J by 4 bases, with 16 bases between the two germline ends. This chain's CDR3 is CASSLAAAGASYNEQFF. DNA of the CDR3: TGTGCCAGCAGCTTAGCGGCCGCAGGGGCTTCATACAATGAGCAGTTCTTC.

This clonotype came up many times. This chain links TRBV24-1 with TRBJ2-6, with TRBD1 as a possible D gene (5 bases). Germline V CDR1 and CDR2: KGHDR, SFDVKD. V dropped 9 bases and J dropped 1 base, with 9 bases sitting between them. The CDR3 length is 14 residues. The CDR3 coding sequence is TGTGCCACCGATGACAGTTCTGGGGCCAACGTCCTGACTTTC. This sequence encodes CATDDSSGANVLTF.

At least ten counts were recorded for this clonotype. The chain combines TRBV29-1 with TRBJ2-3; 8 nucleotides agree with TRBD1. CDR3 length equals 14 residues. From germline, CDR1 is SQVTM and CDR2 ANQGSEA. Trimming took 4 bases from V and 6 from J; bases not matched to a gene: 9. The CDR3 DNA sequence: TGCAGCGTTGTTAGCCAGGGGGCAGCTGATACGCAGTATTTT. Amino acids: CSVVSQGAADTQYF.

This clonotype appeared a few times. The chain couples TRBV4-3 to TRBJ2-3; no definite D call. The CDR3 runs 15 residues. Germline CDR1 and CDR2: LGHNA and YSLEER. With 0 bases removed from V and 5 bases from J, the gap between germline ends came to 12 bases. Here the CDR3 reads CASSQEGSSVDTQYF. The CDR3 DNA is TGCGCCAGCAGCCAAGAAGGAAGTTCCGTAGATACGCAGTATTTT.

CDR3 in DNA: TGTGCCAGCAGCGCGGGAGTGGAGCAGTACTTC. This codes for CASSAGVEQYF. The chain carries TRBV5-6 and TRBJ2-7; 7 nucleotides align to TRBD2. CDR3 length equals 11 residues. V gave up 4 bases and J gave up 7 bases; unmatched junction bases: 2. Germline loops: CDR1 SGHDT, CDR2 YYEEEE.

The chain links TRBV5-4 to TRBJ2-1, with a tentative D call TRBD2 (5 bases). CDR1 is SGHNT, CDR2 YYREEE, per germline (reference sequence). V was clipped by 4 bases and J by 2 bases, with 16 bases between them. This CDR3 is built from 16 residues. The CDR3: CASSVSLAQTYNEQFF. For the CDR3, the DNA is TGTGCCAGCAGCGTCTCCCTAGCACAGACCTACAATGAGCAGTTCTTC.

This clonotype was detected a few times. The V and J genes are TRBV29-1 and TRBJ2-1; 8 bases line up with TRBD1. Germline V gene sequence: CDR1 SQVTM, CDR2 ANQGSEA. The CDR3 runs to 13 residues. V lost 7 bases, J lost 5 bases, and 7 bases stayed unmatched. CDR3 nucleotides: TGCAGCGCCCGGACAGGGTCCCACAATGAGCAGTTCTTC. Its protein is CSARTGSHNEQFF.

This clonotype appeared a few times. This sequence joins TRBV3-1 and TRBJ2-7; D may match TRBD1 or TRBD2 (5 bases each). V lost 2 bases and J 2 bases, leaving 16 bases between the germline ends. CDR1 and CDR2 from the germline V gene are LGHDT and YNNKEL (reference sequence). The CDR3 spans 16 residues. Here the CDR3 DNA reads TGTGCCAGCAGCCAACCGGGACCCAGTTCTACCTACGAGCAGTACTTC. Residues: CASSQPGPSSTYEQYF.

This rearrangement joins TRBV27 to TRBJ2-7; tentative D call: TRBD2 (6 bases). Trimming shortened V by 3 bases and J by 3 bases, and 12 bases separated the two germline ends. Germline loops: CDR1 MNHEY, CDR2 SMNVEV (reference sequence). The CDR3 has 14 amino acids. In nucleotides, the CDR3 is TGTGCCAGCAGTTTGATCGGGGGAGTCTACGAGCAGTACTTC. This translates into CASSLIGGVYEQYF.

V is TRBV11-2 and J is TRBJ2-7; no clear D gene. Germline loops: CDR1 SGHAT, CDR2 FQNNGV. This CDR3 contains 14 residues. Trimming took 1 base from V and 1 from J, leaving 8 bases between them. The chain's CDR3 is CASSLVDTSYEQYF. In nucleotides, the CDR3 is TGTGCCAGCAGCTTAGTCGATACTTCCTACGAGCAGTACTTC.

CDR3 nucleotides: TGTGCCAGCTACGCAACACCGGGGCCGGAGCAGTACTTC. Translated: CASYATPGPEQYF. The chain joins TRBV6-1 to TRBJ2-7; D tentatively fits TRBD1 or TRBD2 (5 bases each). V lost 8 bases and J lost 7, with 18 bases in between. The CDR3 has 13 residues. CDR1 is MNHNS, CDR2 SASEGT, per germline.

The genes are TRBV4-3 and TRBJ1-1; TRBD1 aligns across 7 bases. Trimming cost V 4 bases and J 4 bases; bases outside gene matches: 3. Germline lookup yields CDR1 LGHNA and CDR2 YSLEER. The CDR3 spans 13 residues. CDR3 bases: TGCGCCAGCAGCCCAGGGGGGGTCACTGAAGCTTTCTTT. It is translated as CASSPGGVTEAFF.

The chain has TRBV15 and TRBJ2-7; 7 nucleotides agree with TRBD1. In germline, CDR1 is LNHNV, CDR2 YYDKDF (reference sequence). The CDR3 runs 14 residues. The V segment lost 3 bases and the J segment 2 bases; nucleotides outside the gene matches: 4. The CDR3 DNA reads TGTGCCACCAGCAGCCGACAGGGCCCCTACGAGCAGTACTTC. Protein sequence: CATSSRQGPYEQYF.

Only a few counts were recorded for this clonotype. The chain has TRBV27 and TRBJ1-1; 8 nucleotides match TRBD1. The CDR3 covers 17 residues. The germline CDR1 and CDR2 sequences are MNHEY and SMNVEV (reference sequence). The V segment lost 5 bases and the J segment 1 base; nucleotides outside the gene matches: 12. The CDR3 is CASSNLGTGVWNTEAFF. DNA for the CDR3: TGTGCCAGCAGTAACTTGGGGACAGGCGTCTGGAACACTGAAGCTTTCTTT.

This clonotype was picked up a small number of times. The chain combines TRBV12-3 or TRBV12-4 with TRBJ2-3, with D hard to call. This CDR3 region has 13 residues. The CDR3 is CAGSATSTDTQYF. As DNA, the CDR3 is TGTGCGGGCAGCGCCACGAGCACAGATACGCAGTATTTT.

This clonotype has ten or more counts. The chain combines TRBV20-1 with TRBJ1-1; weak D call: TRBD1 (6 bases). Per germline, CDR1 DFQATT and CDR2 SNEGSKA (reference sequence). This CDR3 is built from 15 residues. Trimming removed 2 bases from V and 0 bases from J, with 13 bases in between. DNA of the CDR3: TGCAGTGCTAGACCTTGGGACACAATGAACACTGAAGCTTTCTTT. Translation: CSARPWDTMNTEAFF.

The chain has TRBV5-1 and TRBJ2-3, with D possibly being TRBD1 (6 bases). Germline V gene lookup returns CDR1 SGHRS and CDR2 YFSETQ. The CDR3 runs to 17 residues. V shed 1 base and J shed 4 bases, with 19 bases lying between them. The DNA for the CDR3 is TGCGCCAGCAGCTTGCCACTCGGGACACTCGGTTCAGATACGCAGTATTTT. Protein: CASSLPLGTLGSDTQYF.

The sample holds many counts of this clonotype. The chain couples TRBV13 to TRBJ2-1, with TRBD2 matching over 8 bases. Germline lookup yields CDR1 PRHDT and CDR2 FYEKMQ (reference sequence). The CDR3 consists of 19 residues. The V segment lost 5 bases and the J segment 0 bases; nucleotides outside the gene matches: 15. The CDR3 DNA sequence: TGTGCCAGCAGCACGACCACCCCTTGGGCGGGAGGCTCCTACAATGAGCAGTTCTTC. Protein product: CASSTTTPWAGGSYNEQFF.

The table lists this clonotype with a few counts. V and J are TRBV7-6 and TRBJ2-1; TRBD2 aligns across 9 bases. In germline, CDR1 is SGHVS, CDR2 FNYEAQ. With 2 bases clipped from V and 10 bases from J, the junction kept 6 bases outside the gene matches. The CDR3 consists of 14 residues. The chain's CDR3 is CASSLPSGVGEQFF. The DNA for the CDR3 is TGTGCCAGCAGCTTACCTAGCGGGGTGGGAGAGCAGTTCTTC.

The chain joins TRBV14 to TRBJ2-4; D might be TRBD1 or TRBD2, each matching 6 bases. V lost 9 bases and J lost 0, with 12 bases in between. Looked up from germline, CDR1 is SGHDN and CDR2 is FVKESK. This CDR3 has 14 residues. The CDR3 spells CARNREVAKNIQYF. Here the CDR3 DNA reads TGTGCCAGAAACAGGGAGGTAGCCAAAAACATTCAGTACTTC.

This clonotype showed up many times. The chain recombines TRBV6-1 with TRBJ2-2, with D perhaps being TRBD1 or TRBD2 (5 bases each). CDR3 length: 16 residues. Trimming took off 8 bases at V and 4 bases at J, with 20 bases between the two ends. CDR1 and CDR2 from the germline V gene are MNHNS and SASEGT. The CDR3 sequence: CASRLIGDPGTGELFF. CDR3 in DNA: TGTGCCAGCCGCTTGATCGGGGACCCTGGCACCGGGGAGCTGTTTTTT.

This clonotype was seen only a few times. This sequence joins TRBV5-1 and TRBJ2-7, with no clear D. Trimming removed 0 bases from V and 2 bases from J, with 9 bases in between. This CDR3 spans 14 amino acids. CDR1 and CDR2 (germline): SGHRS, YFSETQ. The CDR3 DNA reads as TGCGCCAGCAGCTTGGGGGGAATCACCTACGAGCAGTACTTC. Residues: CASSLGGITYEQYF.